This T cell receptor beta chain derives from a study of T cell responses to AZD1222 COVID-19 vaccine. At the level of the study: Doses given second, at about 4 or about 12 weeks, were pooled.

The assay was immunoSEQ multiplex PCR, and TCRdb's table has in-frame clones only and misses some. This sample has 200,000 or so clones, with 85% to 95% found just once. V trimming: 3 bases; J trimming: 5 bases; junction bases outside the gene matches: 6. Germline V gene lookup returns CDR1 MGHRA and CDR2 YSYEKL. This CDR3 has 14 residues. General study results and limits: Clonal diversity may have been underestimated, and the donors were mostly white British, with more females than males.

Details on this clone: Its specificity is unknown.

The starting material was peripheral blood, obtained on day 0 of AZD1222 vaccination. The V and J genes are TRBV4-1 and TRBJ2-5, with 7 positions matching TRBD2. This sequence originates from an adult in good health. The CDR3 here is CASSQAWGGETQYF. The CDR3 DNA reads TGCGCCAGCAGCCAGGCTTGGGGGGGGGAGACCCAGTACTTC.